These 21 T cell receptor beta chains were all obtained from the same sample, sequenced in a study of regulatory T cells in long-lasting Graves disease (dated by TCRdb to about 2021). The receptor library was made with multiplex PCR. For sequencing, an Illumina HiSeq 4000 was employed. To build TCR beta libraries, CDR3 regions were amplified by Arm-PCR using iRepertoire HTBI primers. The raw public data were reprocessed by TCRdb itself: fastp quality trimming at Q25, MiXCR clonotype calling, in-frame beta chains only. CDR3 protein duplicates are merged, each entry listing the most common genes and DNA. The sample has a few hundred thousand distinct CDR3 sequences on record, approximately 20% of them singletons. More than 55% of the sample lies in the top ten. The sample's time point, from its label and the paper: persistent/refractory GD, antithyroid drugs over 5 years with positive TRAb. RNA was extracted from PBMCs in TRIzol for both TCR sequencing and RNA sequencing.

Specimen: peripheral blood mononuclear cells (PBMCs), collected when the disease was refractory, from a patient treated with antithyroid drugs. These TCRs come from a female donor with Graves disease.

This clonotype has at least ten counts. The rearrangement uses TRBV28 and TRBJ1-2; D not resolved. Germline CDR1 reads MDHEN; CDR2 reads SYDVKM. The CDR3 is 13 amino acids. Trimming left V 4 bases short and J 2 bases short, with 8 bases between. The CDR3 DNA follows: TGTGCCAGCAGTTCCTCCCAGAACTATGGCTACACCTTC. It specifies CASSSSQNYGYTF.

This clonotype turned up a few times. As DNA, the CDR3 is TGTGCCACCTCCCAGGGATCTGGGGCCAACGTCCTGACTTTC. Translation gives CATSQGSGANVLTF. The rearrangement uses TRBV19 and TRBJ2-6, with D maybe TRBD1 (5 bases). The germline gives CDR1 LNHDA, CDR2 SQIVND (reference sequence). The CDR3 is 14 residues long. Trimming left V 10 bases short and J 1 base short, with 11 bases between.

CDR3 protein: CASSTTSGSLYEQYF. CDR3 DNA: TGTGCCAGCAGTACAACTAGCGGGAGCCTCTACGAGCAGTACTTC. The chain joins TRBV27 to TRBJ2-7; 11 nucleotides match TRBD2. In germline, CDR1 is MNHEY, CDR2 SMNVEV (reference sequence). Trimming at V came to 5 bases and at J to 3 bases, leaving 6 bases not matched to a gene. This CDR3 contains 15 residues.

The sample holds many counts of this clonotype. The genes are TRBV28 and TRBJ2-5, with D perhaps matching TRBD1 (5 bases). This CDR3 contains 16 residues. Germline lookup yields CDR1 MDHEN and CDR2 SYDVKM. The V end was cut by 4 bases, the J end by 2 bases, with 17 bases between. This chain's CDR3 is CASSYLVGQAQETQYF. CDR3 nucleotide sequence: TGTGCCAGCAGTTATCTGGTGGGGCAAGCGCAAGAGACCCAGTACTTC. The variable domain in full, completed from reference TRBV28 and TRBJ2-5, reads DVKVTQSSRYLVKRTGEKVFLECVQDMDHENMFWYRQDPGLGLRLIYFSYDVKMKEKGDIPEGYSVSREKKERFSLILESASTNQTSMYLCASSYLVGQAQETQYFGPGTRLLVL.

This clonotype was seen only a few times. CDR3 sequence reads: CSARGPGLAGPRTYEQYF. The CDR3 bases are TGCAGTGCTAGAGGCCCGGGACTAGCGGGCCCTAGAACCTACGAGCAGTACTTC. The chain combines TRBV20-1 with TRBJ2-7; 12 nucleotides agree with TRBD2. J lost 2 bases, V lost 1 base, and 12 bases had no gene match. Germline CDR1 is DFQATT and CDR2 is SNEGSKA (reference sequence). The CDR3 is 18 amino acids.

This clonotype was counted ten times or more. CDR3 loop: CAWTPRDRRETQYF. The CDR3 DNA is TGTGCCTGGACCCCCCGGGACAGACGGGAGACCCAGTACTTC. The chain employs TRBV30 and TRBJ2-5; 7 nucleotides agree with TRBD1. CDR3 length: 14 amino acids. Germline V gives CDR1 GTSNPN, CDR2 SVGIG (reference sequence). J lost 5 bases, V lost 4 bases, and 10 bases had no gene match.

This chain uses TRBV25-1 with TRBJ2-2; 9 bases match TRBD1. With V trimmed by 5 bases and J by 6 bases, 4 bases remained unmatched. The CDR3 extends over 14 amino acids. Per germline, CDR1 MGHDK and CDR2 SYGVNS. CDR3 DNA: TGTGCCAGCAGTTCCAGGACAGGGGCCGGGGAGCTGTTTTTT. This translates into CASSSRTGAGELFF.

In this sample, this clonotype turned up many times. The V gene is TRBV7-2, the J gene TRBJ1-5; D is ambiguous. The CDR3 spans 15 residues. CDR1 SGHTA and CDR2 FQGNSA come from the germline V gene. Trimming took 1 base from V and 1 from J, leaving 8 bases between them. In DNA, the CDR3 is TGTGCCAGCAGCTTAGGACGGCAGAGCAATCAGCCCCAGCATTTT. Residues: CASSLGRQSNQPQHF.

CDR3 nucleotides: TGTGCCAGCAGTCCGACAGGGTCGATAGGTCAGCCCCAGCATTTT. Its translation: CASSPTGSIGQPQHF. The rearrangement joins TRBV6-1 to TRBJ1-5, with 7 bases matching TRBD1. The germline gives CDR1 MNHNS, CDR2 SASEGT. Losses at the gene ends were 5 bases for V and 6 bases for J; bases not matched to a gene: 10. CDR3 length: 15 amino acids.

This clonotype was seen a handful of times. The chain is built from TRBV12-3 or TRBV12-4 and TRBJ1-1, with TRBD1 as a possible D gene (5 bases). V shed 6 bases and J shed 5 bases, with 13 bases lying between them. The CDR3 is made up of 13 amino acids. CDR3 nucleotides: TGTGCCAGCAGCCAACTCGGGGGGACTGAAGCTTTCTTT. Encoded protein: CASSQLGGTEAFF.

V and J are TRBV6-1 and TRBJ2-1, with D possibly TRBD1 on 5 matching bases. The CDR3 has 12 residues. Germline V gene lookup returns CDR1 MNHNS and CDR2 SASEGT. V was trimmed by 9 bases and J by 6 bases, leaving 12 bases between them. The chain's CDR3 is CASQGRVNEQFF. DNA for the CDR3: TGTGCCAGTCAGGGAAGGGTCAATGAGCAGTTCTTC.

This clonotype was observed many times. The CDR3 DNA reads TGTGCCAGCAGCCAAGATCTAGCGGGAGGAAGGGAGACCCAGTACTTC. Protein: CASSQDLAGGRETQYF. This sequence joins TRBV3-1 and TRBJ2-5; 11 positions match TRBD2. This CDR3 contains 16 residues. The germline gives CDR1 LGHDT, CDR2 YNNKEL (reference sequence). V lost 0 bases and J lost 5; bases outside the gene matches: 5.

This clonotype occurred a few times. The rearrangement uses TRBV30 and TRBJ1-4; 7 bases are a match to TRBD1. Germline V gene sequence: CDR1 GTSNPN, CDR2 SVGIG (reference sequence). This CDR3 is 14 amino acids long. Trimming removed 1 base from V and 7 bases from J; junction bases left unmatched: 6. The DNA for the CDR3 is TGTGCCTGGAGTGAAGGGGGCGGGGGTGAAAAACTGTTTTTT. This codes for CAWSEGGGGEKLFF.

This clonotype occurred a few times. The CDR3 protein is CASSWGQTTGELFF. The CDR3, as DNA: TGCGCCAGCAGCTGGGGACAGACCACCGGGGAGCTGTTTTTT. J is TRBJ2-2 and V is TRBV5-1, with 7 bases lining up with TRBD1. The CDR3 is 14 residues long. V dropped 3 bases and J dropped 4; count of bases not matched to a gene: 3. Germline CDR1 SGHRS, CDR2 YFSETQ.

Details on this clonotype: The junction departs from the called germline gene at one end, perhaps through a read error. The J gene is TRBJ2-2, the V gene TRBV28; 11 bases are shared with TRBD2. The CDR3 is made up of 16 amino acids. CDR1 and CDR2 from the germline V gene are MDHEN and SYDVKM. In DNA form, the CDR3 reads TGTGCCAGCAGTGCACTAGCGGGAGTTGTCACCGGGGAGCCGTTTTTT. It encodes CASSALAGVVTGEPFF.

As concerns this clonotype: The junction shows a germline mismatch at one end, possibly a read error. V is TRBV18 and J is TRBJ2-2, with TRBD1 identical over 8 bases. Germline-derived CDR1 and CDR2 are KGHSH and LQKENI. This CDR3 region has 16 residues. DNA for the CDR3: TGTGCCAGCTCACATCGACGGACAGGGAACAACGGGGAGCTGTTTTTT. Translating gives CASSHRRTGNNGELFF.

This clonotype was seen at least ten times. The gene calls are TRBV18 and TRBJ1-2; maybe TRBD1 (5 bases). CDR3 size: 15 residues. Between the trimmed V and J ends, which lost 4 bases and 1 base, there was a span of 13 bases. Per the germline V gene, CDR1 is KGHSH and CDR2 is LQKENI. The CDR3 DNA reads TGTGCCAGCTCACGGGAAGGGGCAAATAACTATGGCTACACCTTC. It yields the protein CASSREGANNYGYTF.

In its sample, this clonotype was seen once. The chain has TRBV19 and TRBJ1-5; D uncertain. This CDR3 contains 13 residues. V lost 9 bases and J lost 0, with 9 bases in between. In germline, CDR1 is LNHDA, CDR2 SQIVND (reference sequence). CDR3 DNA: TGTGCCAGCCGAGACTATAGCAATCAGCCCCAGCATTTT. Encoded protein: CASRDYSNQPQHF.

This chain links TRBV29-1 with TRBJ2-5; D is ambiguous. The V gene's germline CDR1 is SQVTM and CDR2 ANQGSEA. V was cut by 0 bases and J by 3 bases, with 14 bases left in between. This CDR3 has 15 amino acids. The chain's CDR3 is CSVEDPGGTEETQYF. The CDR3 DNA reads TGCAGCGTTGAAGATCCAGGTGGCACCGAAGAGACCCAGTACTTC.

This clonotype was seen repeatedly, ten times or more. The CDR3 region is CASSYRYQETQYF. In nucleotides, the CDR3 is TGTGCCAGCAGCTACCGGTATCAAGAGACCCAGTACTTC. This chain joins TRBV11-2 and TRBJ2-5; D not resolved. The CDR3 contains 13 residues. Germline V lookup: CDR1 SGHAT, CDR2 FQNNGV. The germline V and J ends were trimmed by 4 bases and 2 bases, with 8 bases remaining between them.

This clonotype was recorded many times. J is TRBJ2-3 and V is TRBV30; TRBD2 is a possible D gene (6 bases). CDR1 and CDR2 from the germline V gene are GTSNPN and SVGIG (reference sequence). The CDR3 is 13 residues long. V gave up 4 bases and J gave up 2 bases, with 10 bases separating them. The CDR3 spells CAWTLASTDTQYF. The DNA for the CDR3 is TGTGCCTGGACGCTAGCGTCCACAGATACGCAGTATTTT.